A selection of T cell receptor beta chains follows, all from one sample in a study of T cell changes during pregnancy in multiple sclerosis. Method: immunoSEQ multiplex PCR; TCRdb's copy keeps in-frame clones and lacks some. Of tens of thousands of clones listed, approximately 92% are singletons. The starting material was CD4+ T cells from peripheral blood mononuclear cells, obtained in the third trimester of pregnancy. Every receptor here comes from a female donor with multiple sclerosis, enrolled in a pregnancy study. Both conserved end residues are part of each CDR3. The D gene is left open where the match is weak. Some rows have no size entry. The others give once, few or many, or a class for an expanded clone.

CDR3aa: CASSAIRTGAIQPQHF
CDR3nt: TGTGCCAGCAGTGCCATACGGACAGGGGCGATCCAGCCCCAGCATTTT
d_gene: TRBD1
abundance: .
v_gene: TRBV6-1
j_gene: TRBJ1-5

CDR3aa: CASSLPRGEGNQPQHF
CDR3nt: TGTGCCAGCAGTTTACCAAGGGGCGAGGGCAATCAGCCCCAGCATTTT
d_gene: .
abundance: .
v_gene: TRBV28
j_gene: TRBJ1-5

CDR3aa: CASTPGAGGLNTGELFF
CDR3nt: TGTGCCAGCACCCCTGGAGCGGGAGGGCTGAACACCGGGGAGCTGTTTTTT
d_gene: TRBD2
abundance: .
v_gene: TRBV7-8
j_gene: TRBJ2-2

CDR3aa: CASSTPGSGRARQYF
CDR3nt: TGTGCCAGTAGTACTCCCGGTAGCGGGAGGGCGAGGCAGTACTTC
d_gene: TRBD2
abundance: .
v_gene: TRBV19
j_gene: TRBJ2-7

CDR3aa: CASSQNERERDDEQYF
CDR3nt: TGCGCCAGCAGCCAAAATGAGCGGGAGCGAGACGACGAGCAGTACTTC
d_gene: TRBD2
abundance: .
v_gene: TRBV4-1
j_gene: TRBJ2-7

CDR3aa: CASSLAYRGREQYF
CDR3nt: TGTGCCAGCAGTTTGGCCTACAGGGGGCGGGAGCAGTACTTC
d_gene: TRBD1
abundance: .
v_gene: TRBV27
j_gene: TRBJ2-7

CDR3aa: CASSPRTPSSYNEQFF
CDR3nt: TGTGCCAGCTCCCCGAGGACTCCGAGCTCCTACAATGAGCAGTTCTTC
d_gene: .
abundance: .
v_gene: TRBV18
j_gene: TRBJ2-1

CDR3aa: CASSRSEGAQGEKLFF
CDR3nt: TGTGCCAGCTCACGGAGTGAGGGGGCGCAGGGTGAAAAACTGTTTTTT
d_gene: TRBD1
abundance: .
v_gene: TRBV18
j_gene: TRBJ1-4

CDR3aa: CASTSGLNYGYTF
CDR3nt: TGTGCCAGCACCTCGGGACTCAACTATGGCTACACCTTC
d_gene: .
abundance: .
v_gene: TRBV27
j_gene: TRBJ1-2

CDR3aa: CASSSTSTETQYF
CDR3nt: TGTGCCAGCAGCTCGACTAGCACAGAGACCCAGTACTTC
d_gene: TRBD2
abundance: .
v_gene: TRBV7-3
j_gene: TRBJ2-5

CDR3aa: CASSPGWYGYTF
CDR3nt: TGTGCCAGCAGCCCAGGGTGGTATGGCTACACCTTC
d_gene: .
abundance: .
v_gene: TRBV28
j_gene: TRBJ1-2

CDR3aa: CASSRRGVDYNEQFF
CDR3nt: TGTGCCAGCAGCCGTCGCGGGGTAGACTACAATGAGCAGTTCTTC
d_gene: .
abundance: .
v_gene: TRBV6-5
j_gene: TRBJ2-1

CDR3aa: CASSPALGLAGVGNEQFF
CDR3nt: TGTGCCAGCAGTCCCGCCTTAGGACTAGCGGGAGTGGGTAATGAGCAGTTCTTC
d_gene: TRBD2
abundance: .
v_gene: TRBV28
j_gene: TRBJ2-1

CDR3aa: CSVCRGGNTEAFF
CDR3nt: TGCAGCGTCTGTAGAGGGGGTAACACTGAAGCTTTCTTT
d_gene: .
abundance: .
v_gene: TRBV29-1
j_gene: TRBJ1-1

CDR3aa: CASRREGTYEQYF
CDR3nt: TGTGCCAGCCGACGGGAGGGAACCTACGAGCAGTACTTC
d_gene: TRBD2
abundance: once
v_gene: TRBV11-1
j_gene: TRBJ2-7

CDR3aa: CARSSEDTSGRALDNEQFF
CDR3nt: TGTGCCAGAAGCTCCGAAGACACTAGCGGGAGGGCCTTAGACAATGAGCAGTTCTTC
d_gene: TRBD2
abundance: .
v_gene: TRBV5-3
j_gene: TRBJ2-1

CDR3aa: CASSSGLAGVQETQYF
CDR3nt: TGTGCCAGCAGCTCGGGACTAGCGGGTGTTCAAGAGACCCAGTACTTC
d_gene: TRBD2
abundance: .
v_gene: TRBV7-2
j_gene: TRBJ2-5

CDR3aa: CASSYPGQAGGYTF
CDR3nt: TGTGCCAGCAGCTACCCGGGACAGGCTGGGGGCTACACCTTC
d_gene: TRBD1
abundance: .
v_gene: TRBV7-9
j_gene: TRBJ1-2

CDR3aa: CASSLVRLERSPYEQYF
CDR3nt: TGCGCCAGCAGCTTGGTCCGACTAGAAAGGTCTCCCTACGAGCAGTACTTC
d_gene: .
abundance: .
v_gene: TRBV5-1
j_gene: TRBJ2-7

CDR3aa: CASSLAGAKNIQYF
CDR3nt: TGTGCCAGCAGCTTGGCGGGAGCCAAAAACATTCAGTACTTC
d_gene: .
abundance: .
v_gene: TRBV7-2
j_gene: TRBJ2-4

CDR3aa: CASSPGLAGGNEQFF
CDR3nt: TGTGCCAGCAGTCCGGGACTAGCGGGAGGCAATGAGCAGTTCTTC
d_gene: TRBD2
abundance: .
v_gene: TRBV2
j_gene: TRBJ2-1

CDR3aa: CASSESSGGPRGELFF
CDR3nt: TGTGCCAGCAGTGAGTCTTCGGGAGGGCCGCGCGGGGAGCTGTTTTTT
d_gene: TRBD2
abundance: .
v_gene: TRBV2
j_gene: TRBJ2-2

CDR3aa: CASSHRDRGLAKNIQYF
CDR3nt: TGTGCCAGCAGCCACCGGGACAGGGGCTTGGCCAAAAACATTCAGTACTTC
d_gene: TRBD1
abundance: once
v_gene: TRBV4-2
j_gene: TRBJ2-4

CDR3aa: CAWTSGPSSYEQYF
CDR3nt: TGTGCCTGGACGAGCGGTCCCAGCTCCTACGAGCAGTACTTC
d_gene: .
abundance: .
v_gene: TRBV30
j_gene: TRBJ2-7

CDR3aa: CASSFSGTGDEKLFF
CDR3nt: TGTGCCAGCAGCTTCTCCGGGACAGGCGATGAAAAACTGTTTTTT
d_gene: TRBD1
abundance: .
v_gene: TRBV9
j_gene: TRBJ1-4

CDR3aa: CAWRAPNTGELFF
CDR3nt: TGTGCCTGGAGAGCCCCGAACACCGGGGAGCTGTTTTTT
d_gene: .
abundance: .
v_gene: TRBV30
j_gene: TRBJ2-2

CDR3aa: CASSPDRVQPQHF
CDR3nt: TGTGCCAGCAGTCCGGACAGGGTTCAGCCCCAGCATTTT
d_gene: TRBD1
abundance: .
v_gene: TRBV28
j_gene: TRBJ1-5

CDR3aa: CASSRGGGLGGEQFF
CDR3nt: TGTGCCAGCTCGAGAGGCGGGGGCCTTGGGGGGGAGCAGTTCTTC
d_gene: .
abundance: .
v_gene: TRBV7-9
j_gene: TRBJ2-1

CDR3aa: CASSEGSGTGFPYEQYF
CDR3nt: TGTGCCAGCAGCGAAGGGAGCGGGACAGGGTTTCCCTACGAGCAGTACTTC
d_gene: TRBD1
abundance: .
v_gene: TRBV6-1
j_gene: TRBJ2-7

CDR3aa: CAWSANREGRMNTEAFF
CDR3nt: TGTGCCTGGAGTGCCAACAGGGAGGGACGCATGAACACTGAAGCTTTCTTT
d_gene: .
abundance: .
v_gene: TRBV30
j_gene: TRBJ1-1

CDR3aa: CASSSTGGTEAFF
CDR3nt: TGTGCCAGCTCATCGACAGGGGGCACTGAAGCTTTCTTT
d_gene: TRBD1
abundance: once
v_gene: TRBV18
j_gene: TRBJ1-1

CDR3aa: CASSLPPGGGQGAEGYTF
CDR3nt: TGTGCCAGCAGTTTACCTCCAGGCGGGGGACAGGGGGCAGAGGGCTACACCTTC
d_gene: TRBD1
abundance: .
v_gene: TRBV28
j_gene: TRBJ1-2

CDR3aa: CASSLIASNTEAFF
CDR3nt: TGTGCCAGTAGTCTCATAGCTTCGAACACTGAAGCTTTCTTT
d_gene: .
abundance: once
v_gene: TRBV19
j_gene: TRBJ1-1

CDR3aa: CASSLAGLADTQYF
CDR3nt: TGTGCCAGCAGCTTGGCCGGGCTAGCGGATACGCAGTATTTT
d_gene: .
abundance: .
v_gene: TRBV5-4
j_gene: TRBJ2-3

CDR3aa: CASSPGQGAEKLFF
CDR3nt: TGTGCCAGCAGCCCGGGACAGGGAGCCGAAAAACTGTTTTTT
d_gene: TRBD1
abundance: .
v_gene: TRBV7-8
j_gene: TRBJ1-4

CDR3aa: CASSAGRGRRNEQFF
CDR3nt: TGTGCCAGCAGCGCCGGGAGGGGGCGACGGAATGAGCAGTTCTTC
d_gene: .
abundance: .
v_gene: TRBV9
j_gene: TRBJ2-1

CDR3aa: CASSTGLVDKFF
CDR3nt: TGTGCCAGCAGCACTGGACTAGTAGATAAGTTCTTC
d_gene: TRBD2
abundance: once
v_gene: TRBV28
j_gene: TRBJ2-1

CDR3aa: CASSSRGQSAQETQYF
CDR3nt: TGCGCCAGCAGCTCACGGGGACAGTCGGCTCAAGAGACCCAGTACTTC
d_gene: TRBD1
abundance: .
v_gene: TRBV5-1
j_gene: TRBJ2-5

CDR3aa: CASSYSGGRWTEAFF
CDR3nt: TGTGCCAGCAGTTACTCGGGGGGTCGTTGGACTGAAGCTTTCTTT
d_gene: .
abundance: .
v_gene: TRBV6-5
j_gene: TRBJ1-1

CDR3aa: CAWSVIANTGELSF
CDR3nt: TGTGCCTGGAGTGTTATAGCGAACACCGGGGAGCTGTCTTTT
d_gene: .
abundance: .
v_gene: TRBV30
j_gene: TRBJ2-2

CDR3aa: CAIQGDTEAFF
CDR3nt: TGTGCCATACAGGGCGACACTGAAGCTTTCTTT
d_gene: .
abundance: .
v_gene: TRBV10-3
j_gene: TRBJ1-1

CDR3aa: CASSRLPGQGPDEQFF
CDR3nt: TGTGCCAGCAGTCGCCTCCCGGGACAGGGCCCCGATGAGCAGTTCTTC
d_gene: TRBD1
abundance: .
v_gene: TRBV7-9
j_gene: TRBJ2-1

CDR3aa: CASSRGDRGTDEQYF
CDR3nt: TGTGCCAGCAGCCGCGGGGACAGGGGAACCGACGAGCAGTACTTC
d_gene: TRBD1
abundance: .
v_gene: TRBV28
j_gene: TRBJ2-7

CDR3aa: CASGVKQGSYNEQFF
CDR3nt: TGTGCCAGCGGAGTAAAACAGGGATCATACAATGAGCAGTTCTTC
d_gene: .
abundance: few
v_gene: TRBV7-2
j_gene: TRBJ2-1

CDR3aa: CASGTGKIAFYEQYF
CDR3nt: TGTGCCAGCGGAACGGGAAAGATAGCGTTCTACGAGCAGTACTTC
d_gene: .
abundance: .
v_gene: TRBV6-1
j_gene: TRBJ2-7

CDR3aa: CASSKDRQPYEQYF
CDR3nt: TGCGCCAGCAGCAAAGACAGACAACCCTACGAGCAGTACTTC
d_gene: .
abundance: .
v_gene: TRBV5-1
j_gene: TRBJ2-7

CDR3aa: CASKEGFPYNEQFF
CDR3nt: TGTGCCAGCAAGGAGGGGTTTCCCTACAATGAGCAGTTCTTC
d_gene: .
abundance: .
v_gene: TRBV28
j_gene: TRBJ2-1

CDR3aa: CASSQASGLYTDTQYF
CDR3nt: TGTGCCAGCAGCCAAGCTTCGGGACTTTACACAGATACGCAGTATTTT
d_gene: .
abundance: few
v_gene: TRBV14
j_gene: TRBJ2-3

CDR3aa: CASSPNPGRGLETQYF
CDR3nt: TGTGCCAGCAGCCCAAATCCAGGCAGGGGGCTGGAGACCCAGTACTTC
d_gene: TRBD1
abundance: .
v_gene: TRBV14
j_gene: TRBJ2-5

CDR3aa: CASTLEPGELFF
CDR3nt: TGTGCCAGCACGTTAGAGCCCGGGGAGCTGTTTTTT
d_gene: .
abundance: .
v_gene: TRBV6-1
j_gene: TRBJ2-2